This TCR beta chain derives from a study of T cell changes during pregnancy in multiple sclerosis. This clone is a singleton in its sample. The V segment lost 2 bases and the J segment 3 bases; nucleotides outside the gene matches: 3. CDR1 MNHEY and CDR2 SVGAGI come from the germline V gene. This CDR3 region has 14 residues. TCRdb keeps only in-frame clones here, not all; method: immunoSEQ multiplex PCR. The table lists around 51,000 clones, around 93% of them singletons. The sequences come from peripheral blood, collected in the second trimester of pregnancy. The rearrangement links TRBV6-5 to TRBJ2-7, with 8 bases that match TRBD1. The source of this sequence is a female donor with multiple sclerosis, enrolled in a pregnancy study. For the CDR3, the DNA is TGTGCCAGCAGTTACGCCGGGACAGGCTACGAGCAGTACTTC. It encodes CASSYAGTGYEQYF.